The next 25 T cell receptor beta chains were all read from a single sample in a study of blood T cell repertoires in COVID-19. Libraries were prepared by immunoSEQ multiplex PCR; TCRdb keeps only in-frame clonotypes and omits some of them. The table includes around 250,000 clones, more than 75% detected once. Material for sequencing was PBMCs or T cells enriched from blood (not recorded which). These receptors were taken from a woman aged 50 to 60 who had recovered from COVID-19.

This sequence joins TRBV19 and TRBJ1-5; D is unresolved. This CDR3 has 13 amino acids. The V gene lost 3 bases and the J gene lost 4 bases, with 7 bases spanning the gap. CDR1 is LNHDA, CDR2 SQIVND, per germline (reference sequence). CDR3 nucleotides: TGTGCCAGTAGTATCGGTCCAAATCAGCCCCAGCATTTT. Its protein product is CASSIGPNQPQHF.

This clone has a single count. The gene calls are TRBV24-1 and TRBJ2-7, with a possible D match to TRBD2 (6 bases). The V gene lost 6 bases and the J gene lost 2 bases, with 16 bases spanning the gap. This CDR3 is built from 15 residues. CDR1 is KGHDR and CDR2 is SFDVKD in the germline V gene. The CDR3 DNA sequence: TGTGCCACCAGTCCGGGGACTGACATTACCTACGAGCAGTACTTC. Its protein product is CATSPGTDITYEQYF.

This chain joins TRBV27 and TRBJ1-4, with no clear D. Trimming removed 9 bases at V and 5 bases at J, with 13 bases between. Germline loops: CDR1 MNHEY, CDR2 SMNVEV (reference sequence). The CDR3 runs to 13 residues. CDR3 sequence: CASHRSLNEKLFF. CDR3 sequence (DNA): TGTGCCAGTCACAGAAGCTTGAATGAAAAACTGTTTTTT. The full variable domain, its missing parts supplied by reference TRBV27 and TRBJ1-4, is EAQVTQNPRYLITVTGKKLTVTCSQNMNHEYMSWYRQDPGLGLRQIYYSMNVEVTDKGDVPEGYKVSRKEKRNFPLILESPSPNQTSLYFCASHRSLNEKLFFGSGTQLSVL.

This clone was detected only a few times. This rearrangement joins TRBV12-3 or TRBV12-4 to TRBJ1-5; D unresolved. The V end lost 7 bases, the J end lost 4 bases, and 8 bases lay between the germline ends. This CDR3 has 12 amino acids. CDR3 in amino acids: CASNKQNQPQHF. In nucleotides, the CDR3 is TGTGCCAGCAACAAACAAAATCAGCCCCAGCATTTT.

The V call is TRBV11-2, the J call TRBJ1-2; TRBD1 might be the D (5 bases). Trimming pared 2 bases from V and 3 bases from J, leaving 13 bases between. In germline, CDR1 is SGHAT, CDR2 FQNNGV. The CDR3 is made up of 15 amino acids. The CDR3 DNA is TGTGCCAGCAGCTTATCCTTGACAGCCCACTATGGCTACACCTTC. Protein sequence: CASSLSLTAHYGYTF.

This chain joins TRBV27 and TRBJ2-1; TRBD1 matches 10 bases. V shed 4 bases and J 4 bases; nucleotides not matched to a gene: 7. The CDR3 is 16 amino acids. The V gene's germline CDR1 is MNHEY and CDR2 SMNVEV (reference sequence). CDR3 nucleotide sequence: TGTGCCAGCAGTTCAGGGACAGGGGCCTTTTACAATGAGCAGTTCTTC. It codes for CASSSGTGAFYNEQFF.

As DNA, the CDR3 is TGTGCCTGTAGGGGAGGAGAAAAACTGTTTTTT. Amino acid sequence: CACRGGEKLFF. The rearrangement joins TRBV30 to TRBJ1-4, with D perhaps TRBD1 (5 bases). The CDR3 has 11 amino acids. Per germline, CDR1 GTSNPN and CDR2 SVGIG (reference sequence). Trimming left V 6 bases short and J 8 bases short, with 10 bases between.

The chain uses TRBV30 and TRBJ2-7; perhaps TRBD2 as D (6 bases). CDR3 length: 14 amino acids. From germline, CDR1 is GTSNPN and CDR2 SVGIG (reference sequence). With 3 bases removed from V and 1 base from J, the gap between germline ends came to 13 bases. CDR3 sequence: CAWRKAGISYEQYF. CDR3 coding DNA: TGTGCCTGGAGAAAGGCGGGAATATCCTACGAGCAGTACTTC.

V is TRBV7-6 and J is TRBJ1-1, with D unclear. Trimming removed 5 bases from V and 5 bases from J, with 12 bases in between. Germline V gene sequence: CDR1 SGHVS, CDR2 FNYEAQ. The CDR3 spans 13 residues. CDR3 loop: CASSPRLGTEAFF. CDR3 in DNA: TGTGCCAGCAGCCCCCGACTAGGTACTGAAGCTTTCTTT.

The sample holds a few counts of this clone. The genes are TRBV20-1 and TRBJ2-3; TRBD2 matches 13 bases. V dropped 3 bases and J dropped 2; count of bases not matched to a gene: 14. Germline V lookup: CDR1 DFQATT, CDR2 SNEGSKA (reference sequence). This CDR3 has 19 amino acids. The DNA of the CDR3 is TGCAGTGCTAGTGAGGATCCCGGGACTAGCGGGGCCTACACAGATACGCAGTATTTT. Translation gives CSASEDPGTSGAYTDTQYF.

The V and J genes are TRBV4-1 and TRBJ1-2; 11 positions match TRBD1. This CDR3 spans 18 amino acids. In germline, CDR1 is MGHRA, CDR2 YSYEKL. V shed 0 bases and J 4 bases; nucleotides not matched to a gene: 10. The CDR3 coding sequence is TGCGCCAGCAGCCAAGATCGGGGGACAGGGGGTTTCGGCTATGGCTACACCTTC. It yields the protein CASSQDRGTGGFGYGYTF.

The genes are TRBV11-2 and TRBJ2-2, with D perhaps TRBD2 (7 bases). Germline CDR1 reads SGHAT; CDR2 reads FQNNGV. CDR3 size: 16 residues. Trimming cost V 5 bases and J 0 bases, with 13 bases left between them. CDR3 nucleotide sequence: TGTGCCAGCAGCCACCGGGGGGCCACGAACACCGGGGAGCTGTTTTTT. Translation: CASSHRGATNTGELFF. Variable domain in full (rest from reference TRBV11-2 and TRBJ2-2): EAGVAQSPRYKIIEKRQSVAFWCNPISGHATLYWYQQILGQGPKLLIQFQNNGVVDDSQLPKDRFSAERLKGVDSTLKIQPAKLEDSAVYLCASSHRGATNTGELFFGEGSRLTVL.

The chain has TRBV25-1 and TRBJ2-1; TRBD1 matches 11 bases. V dropped 2 bases and J dropped 4; count of bases not matched to a gene: 7. Looked up from germline, CDR1 is MGHDK and CDR2 is SYGVNS. CDR3 size: 17 residues. CDR3 region: CASSEIPGQGAYNEQFF. DNA of the CDR3: TGTGCCAGCAGTGAAATACCCGGACAGGGGGCTTACAATGAGCAGTTCTTC.

The V and J genes are TRBV2 and TRBJ2-1; 8 bases match TRBD1. The CDR3 runs to 15 residues. The germline V gene has CDR1 SNHLY and CDR2 FYNNEI. V shed 3 bases, J shed 8 bases, and the junction held 9 bases outside the gene matches. This chain's CDR3 is CASSDRDRRFYEQFF. The CDR3 bases are TGTGCCAGCAGTGATCGGGACAGGAGGTTCTATGAGCAGTTCTTC.

V usage is TRBV28 and J usage is TRBJ2-7, with unresolved D. Trimming left V 5 bases short and J 7 bases short, with 12 bases between. Germline V lookup: CDR1 MDHEN, CDR2 SYDVKM. The CDR3 contains 12 residues. Here the CDR3 DNA reads TGTGCCAGCAGTCTCCTACGAAGTGAGCAGTACTTC. It is translated as CASSLLRSEQYF.

The V call is TRBV15, the J call TRBJ1-2; D unresolved. In germline, CDR1 is LNHNV, CDR2 YYDKDF (reference sequence). CDR3 length: 13 amino acids. Trimming cost V 5 bases and J 0 bases, with 7 bases left between them. In nucleotides, the CDR3 is TGTGCCACCAGCCCAGATACTAACTATGGCTACACCTTC. Translated: CATSPDTNYGYTF.

The chain employs TRBV4-1 and TRBJ1-5; D remains ambiguous. The V gene's germline CDR1 is MGHRA and CDR2 YSYEKL. The V end was cut by 2 bases, the J end by 5 bases, with 16 bases between. This CDR3 has 16 residues. The CDR3 reads CASSQPGGPRDQPQHF. The CDR3 DNA is TGCGCCAGCAGCCAACCAGGAGGACCGAGGGATCAGCCCCAGCATTTT.

This clone appeared a single time. The genes are TRBV18 and TRBJ1-1; 9 bases are a match to TRBD1. CDR3 length: 17 residues. V lost 3 bases and J lost 3; bases outside the gene matches: 11. Germline CDR1 and CDR2: KGHSH and LQKENI. CDR3 protein: CASSPRPWTGADTEAFF. The CDR3 nucleotides read TGTGCCAGCTCACCCAGACCCTGGACAGGGGCGGACACTGAAGCTTTCTTT.

The chain combines TRBV9 with TRBJ2-5; the D is unclear. The germline gives CDR1 SGDLS, CDR2 YYNGEE. This CDR3 spans 13 amino acids. With 0 bases removed from V and 5 bases from J, the gap between germline ends came to 8 bases. CDR3: CASSVDGAETQYF. CDR3 coding DNA: TGTGCCAGCAGCGTAGACGGTGCGGAGACCCAGTACTTC.

CDR3 in amino acids: CASSQDFAGAWELFF. CDR3 in DNA: TGCGCCAGCAGCCAAGATTTTGCGGGGGCCTGGGAGCTGTTTTTT. This chain links TRBV4-1 with TRBJ2-2, with TRBD2 as a possible D gene (7 bases). Germline V CDR1 and CDR2: MGHRA, YSYEKL. The CDR3 spans 15 residues. Trimming removed 0 bases at V and 9 bases at J, with 14 bases between.

This chain connects TRBV28 to TRBJ2-7; 10 nucleotides line up with TRBD1. From germline, CDR1 is MDHEN and CDR2 SYDVKM. V dropped 5 bases and J dropped 6; count of bases not matched to a gene: 10. The CDR3 has 15 amino acids. The chain's CDR3 is CASSTTGGSGLEQYF. DNA of the CDR3: TGTGCCAGCAGTACGACAGGGGGCTCGGGGCTCGAGCAGTACTTC.

This chain links TRBV2 with TRBJ1-1; 7 positions match TRBD1. V lost 6 bases, J lost 2 bases, and 3 bases stayed unmatched. Germline values: CDR1 SNHLY, CDR2 FYNNEI. CDR3 length: 13 residues. Written as DNA, the CDR3 is TGTGCCAGCAGGAGGGGGCTCAACACTGAAGCTTTCTTT. Its protein is CASRRGLNTEAFF.

This rearrangement joins TRBV28 to TRBJ1-2; 10 nucleotides match TRBD1. V shed 5 bases and J 3 bases; nucleotides not matched to a gene: 6. The CDR3 spans 15 residues. Germline V gene sequence: CDR1 MDHEN, CDR2 SYDVKM. CDR3 sequence (DNA): TGTGCCAGCAGTCTCCGGGACAGGGGCTACTATGGCTACACCTTC. This translates into CASSLRDRGYYGYTF.

The chain is built from TRBV2 and TRBJ2-1, with 7 bases fitting TRBD1. Germline CDR1 is SNHLY and CDR2 is FYNNEI. After removal of 7 bases from V and 0 bases from J, the junction contained 3 bases not matched to a gene. The CDR3 has 14 residues. Here the CDR3 DNA reads TGTGCCAGCAAAGCAGGGGGCTCCTACAATGAGCAGTTCTTC. It specifies CASKAGGSYNEQFF. Filled out from reference TRBV2 and TRBJ2-1, the complete variable domain reads EPEVTQTPSHQVTQMGQEVILRCVPISNHLYFYWYRQILGQKVEFLVSFYNNEISEKSEIFDDQFSVERPDGSNFTLKIRSTKLEDSAMYFCASKAGGSYNEQFFGPGTRLTVL.

The chain uses TRBV27 and TRBJ2-1, with 13 bases that match TRBD2. V lost 0 bases to trimming and J lost 12 bases; unmatched junction nucleotides: 5. The CDR3 covers 15 residues. The V gene's germline CDR1 is MNHEY and CDR2 SMNVEV (reference sequence). The CDR3: CASSLSGTSGVGQFF. CDR3 sequence (DNA): TGTGCCAGCAGTTTATCGGGGACTAGCGGGGTTGGGCAGTTCTTC.